These 12 T cell receptor beta chains share one sample of origin, sequenced in a study of CD8 T cells in ankylosing spondylitis. Overall study findings and caveats: Eight highly homologous variants made up a TCR beta motif, and this motif appeared characteristic of ankylosing spondylitis blood.

These receptors' antigens are unknown. TCRdb used MiXCR to reprocess the 5' RACE reads, holding one entry per CDR3 protein. The table lists 670,000 or so distinct CDR3 sequences, around 20% of them singletons. Sequenced: blood, either unsorted or a sorted T cell fraction (not recorded which). The receptors derive from a male donor with ankylosing spondylitis.

This clonotype was found a few times. The chain has TRBV5-6 and TRBJ2-5; TRBD2 might be the D (6 bases). The CDR3 covers 19 residues. Germline CDR1 is SGHDT and CDR2 is YYEEEE. V lost 1 base and J 1 base, leaving 23 bases between the germline ends. CDR3 nucleotide sequence: TGTGCCAGCAGCTTGTACGGGGGTGGGGCGCTAATGGGCCAAGAGACCCAGTACTTC. Translation gives CASSLYGGGALMGQETQYF.

In its sample, this clonotype was seen many times. J is TRBJ2-1 and V is TRBV18, with 7 positions matching TRBD1. V was clipped by 6 bases and J by 6 bases; unmatched bases: 8. Germline V gene data show CDR1 as KGHSH and CDR2 as LQKENI. The CDR3 has 14 amino acids. CDR3 amino acids: CASSFDRDRNEQFF. The DNA of the CDR3 is TGTGCCAGCTCCTTCGACAGGGATCGCAATGAGCAGTTCTTC.

This clonotype was found many times. The rearrangement joins TRBV12-3 or TRBV12-4 to TRBJ2-1; TRBD2 matches 9 bases. V shed 1 base, J shed 6 bases, and the junction held 1 base outside the gene matches. The CDR3 length is 14 residues. The CDR3: CASSLEGLANEQFF. The CDR3 DNA is TGTGCCAGCAGTTTAGAGGGACTAGCCAATGAGCAGTTCTTC.

This clonotype was detected a few times. The rearrangement joins TRBV2 to TRBJ1-1; TRBD1 is a possible D gene (5 bases). Trimming removed 3 bases from V and 1 base from J, with 9 bases in between. CDR3 length: 14 amino acids. The germline gives CDR1 SNHLY, CDR2 FYNNEI. CDR3: CASSDAGPNTEAFF. CDR3 DNA sequence: TGTGCCAGCAGTGATGCGGGGCCGAACACTGAAGCTTTCTTT.

This clonotype was seen a handful of times. The chain joins TRBV20-1 to TRBJ1-5; 10 bases line up with TRBD1. The CDR3 has 15 residues. Germline values: CDR1 DFQATT, CDR2 SNEGSKA (reference sequence). The trim removed 6 bases at V and 6 bases at J, leaving 11 bases unmatched. In DNA, the CDR3 is TGCAGTGCCAACAGCCCCGGGACAGGGGCTCAGCCCCAGCATTTT. It translates to CSANSPGTGAQPQHF.

V usage is TRBV11-2 and J usage is TRBJ2-3, with D perhaps assigned TRBD1 or TRBD2 (5 bases each). The CDR3 has 15 residues. Germline V CDR1 and CDR2: SGHAT, FQNNGV. The V end lost 5 bases, the J end lost 4 bases, and 16 bases lay between the germline ends. In DNA form, the CDR3 reads TGTGCCAGCAGCCCCCAGGGACGGGTCGCAGATACGCAGTATTTT. As protein: CASSPQGRVADTQYF.

The chain links TRBV5-8 to TRBJ1-2; unclear D gene. V was trimmed by 6 bases and J by 0 bases, leaving 9 bases between them. This CDR3 has 13 amino acids. The germline gives CDR1 SGHTS, CDR2 YDEGEE. CDR3 sequence reads: CASTSRANYGYTF. In DNA form, the CDR3 reads TGTGCCAGCACCAGCCGGGCTAACTATGGCTACACCTTC.

This clonotype has only a few counts. DNA of the CDR3: TGTGCCAGTAGTGCGACGGGACTAGCCTTTTTCCACGAGCAGTACTTC. Protein sequence: CASSATGLAFFHEQYF. The genes are TRBV19 and TRBJ2-7, with 9 bases fitting TRBD2. V shed 5 bases, J shed 5 bases, and the junction held 13 bases outside the gene matches. The germline V gene has CDR1 LNHDA and CDR2 SQIVND (reference sequence). The CDR3 loop spans 16 amino acids. Drawing the rest from reference TRBV19 and TRBJ2-7, the complete variable domain is DGGITQSPKYLFRKEGQNVTLSCEQNLNHDAMYWYRQDPGQGLRLIYYSQIVNDFQKGDIAEGYSVSREKKESFPLTVTSAQKNPTAFYLCASSATGLAFFHEQYFGPGTRLTVT.

In this sample, this clonotype turned up a few times. The chain uses TRBV10-3 and TRBJ2-1, with 8 nucleotides matching TRBD2. The CDR3 runs 15 residues. Germline CDR1 is ENHRY and CDR2 is SYGVKD. Trimming removed 3 bases from V and 1 base from J; junction bases left unmatched: 2. The CDR3 loop is CAISDAGGSYNEQFF. CDR3 nucleotide sequence: TGTGCCATCAGTGATGCGGGAGGTTCCTACAATGAGCAGTTCTTC.

This clonotype was seen repeatedly, ten times or more. J is TRBJ2-2 and V is TRBV29-1; either TRBD1 or TRBD2 may fit D (5 bases each). Per germline, CDR1 SQVTM and CDR2 ANQGSEA. This CDR3 is built from 15 residues. The V end lost 3 bases, the J end lost 3 bases, and 14 bases lay between the germline ends. Here the CDR3 reads CSVEGTVPDTGELFF. CDR3 DNA: TGCAGCGTTGAGGGGACGGTCCCGGACACCGGGGAGCTGTTTTTT.

V gene TRBV28 combines with J gene TRBJ2-5; TRBD2 agrees at 10 bases. Germline CDR1 is MDHEN and CDR2 is SYDVKM. This CDR3 is built from 15 residues. Trimming at V came to 4 bases and at J to 4 bases, leaving 6 bases not matched to a gene. CDR3: CASSSPLAGVETQYF. The DNA of the CDR3 is TGTGCCAGCAGTTCCCCCCTAGCGGGGGTAGAGACCCAGTACTTC. Full variable domain (rest looked up from reference TRBV28 and TRBJ2-5): DVKVTQSSRYLVKRTGEKVFLECVQDMDHENMFWYRQDPGLGLRLIYFSYDVKMKEKGDIPEGYSVSREKKERFSLILESASTNQTSMYLCASSSPLAGVETQYFGPGTRLLVL.

This clonotype was recorded a few times. Here the CDR3 reads CASSLALLETTQETQYF. As DNA, the CDR3 is TGTGCCAGCAGCTTAGCTCTCCTGGAGACTACACAAGAGACCCAGTACTTC. This chain links TRBV7-2 with TRBJ2-5; tentatively, D is TRBD2 (5 bases). The CDR3 sequence is 17 residues long. V was pared by 0 bases and J by 2 bases, with 16 bases between. The germline V gene has CDR1 SGHTA and CDR2 FQGNSA.